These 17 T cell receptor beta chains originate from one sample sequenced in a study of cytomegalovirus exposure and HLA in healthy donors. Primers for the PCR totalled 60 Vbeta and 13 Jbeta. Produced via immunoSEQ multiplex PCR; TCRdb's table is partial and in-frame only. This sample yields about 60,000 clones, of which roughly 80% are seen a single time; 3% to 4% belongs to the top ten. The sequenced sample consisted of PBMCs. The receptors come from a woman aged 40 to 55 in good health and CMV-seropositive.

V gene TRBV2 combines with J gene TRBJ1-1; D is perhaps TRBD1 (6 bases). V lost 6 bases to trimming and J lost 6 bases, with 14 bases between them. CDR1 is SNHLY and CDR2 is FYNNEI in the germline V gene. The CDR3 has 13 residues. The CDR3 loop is CASSPSRGAEAFF. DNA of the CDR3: TGTGCCAGCAGCCCCTCCAGGGGCGCTGAAGCTTTCTTT.

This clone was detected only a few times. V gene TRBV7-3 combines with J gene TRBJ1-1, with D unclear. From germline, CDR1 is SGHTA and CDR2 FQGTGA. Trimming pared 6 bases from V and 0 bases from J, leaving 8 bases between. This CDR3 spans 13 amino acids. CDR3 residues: CASRNSLNTEAFF. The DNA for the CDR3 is TGTGCCAGCAGGAACAGCCTGAACACTGAAGCTTTCTTT.

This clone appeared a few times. CDR3 DNA: TGCGCCAGCAGCCAAGCAGACAGGGGCGAAAAACTGTTTTTT. This encodes CASSQADRGEKLFF. The gene calls are TRBV4-1 and TRBJ1-4; TRBD1 aligns across 8 bases. V shed 1 base and J 8 bases; nucleotides not matched to a gene: 3. The CDR3 spans 14 residues. Germline CDR1 reads MGHRA; CDR2 reads YSYEKL.

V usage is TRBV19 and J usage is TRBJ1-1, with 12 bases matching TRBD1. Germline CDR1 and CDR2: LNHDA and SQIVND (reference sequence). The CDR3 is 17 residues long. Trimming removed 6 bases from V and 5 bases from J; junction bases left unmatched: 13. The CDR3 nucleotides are TGTGCCAGTAGGGGACAGGGGGCTTATTCCGGGGGGACTGAAGCTTTCTTT. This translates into CASRGQGAYSGGTEAFF. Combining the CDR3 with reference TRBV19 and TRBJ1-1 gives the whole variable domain DGGITQSPKYLFRKEGQNVTLSCEQNLNHDAMYWYRQDPGQGLRLIYYSQIVNDFQKGDIAEGYSVSREKKESFPLTVTSAQKNPTAFYLCASRGQGAYSGGTEAFFGQGTRLTVV.

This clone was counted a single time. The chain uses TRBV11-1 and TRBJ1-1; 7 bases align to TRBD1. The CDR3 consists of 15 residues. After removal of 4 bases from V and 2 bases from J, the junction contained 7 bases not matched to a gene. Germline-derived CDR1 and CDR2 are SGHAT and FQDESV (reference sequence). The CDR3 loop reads CASSSRQGINTEAFF. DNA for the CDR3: TGTGCCAGCAGCTCTCGACAGGGAATTAACACTGAAGCTTTCTTT.

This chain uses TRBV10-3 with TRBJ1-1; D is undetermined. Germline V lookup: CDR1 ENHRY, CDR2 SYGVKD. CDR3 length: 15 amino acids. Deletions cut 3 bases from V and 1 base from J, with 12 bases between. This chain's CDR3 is CAISDPRYPNTEAFF. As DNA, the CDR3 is TGTGCCATCAGTGACCCGAGGTATCCGAACACTGAAGCTTTCTTT.

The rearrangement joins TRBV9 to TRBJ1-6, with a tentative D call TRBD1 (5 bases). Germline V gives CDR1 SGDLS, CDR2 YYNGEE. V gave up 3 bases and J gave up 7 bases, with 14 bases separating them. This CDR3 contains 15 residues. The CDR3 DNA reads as TGTGCCAGCAGCGCACCGAAAGGGGTCAATTCACCCCTCCACTTT. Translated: CASSAPKGVNSPLHF.

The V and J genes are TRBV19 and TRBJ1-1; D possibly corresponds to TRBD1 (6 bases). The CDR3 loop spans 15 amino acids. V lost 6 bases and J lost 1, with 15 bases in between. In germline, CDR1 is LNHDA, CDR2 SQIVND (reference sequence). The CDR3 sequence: CASRSVRGANTEAFF. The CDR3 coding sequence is TGTGCCAGTAGAAGCGTCAGGGGTGCGAACACTGAAGCTTTCTTT.

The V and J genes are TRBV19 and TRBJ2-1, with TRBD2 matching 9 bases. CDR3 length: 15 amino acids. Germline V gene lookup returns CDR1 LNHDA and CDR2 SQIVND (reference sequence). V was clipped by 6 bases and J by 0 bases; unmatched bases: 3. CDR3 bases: TGTGCCAGTAGCTCACTAGCGGGCTCCTACAATGAGCAGTTCTTC. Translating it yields CASSSLAGSYNEQFF. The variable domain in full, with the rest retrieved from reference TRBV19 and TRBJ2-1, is DGGITQSPKYLFRKEGQNVTLSCEQNLNHDAMYWYRQDPGQGLRLIYYSQIVNDFQKGDIAEGYSVSREKKESFPLTVTSAQKNPTAFYLCASSSLAGSYNEQFFGPGTRLTVL.

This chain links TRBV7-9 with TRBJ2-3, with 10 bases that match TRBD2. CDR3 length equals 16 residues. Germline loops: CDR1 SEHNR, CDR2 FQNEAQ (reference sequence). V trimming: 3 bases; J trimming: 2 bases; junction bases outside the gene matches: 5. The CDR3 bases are TGTGCCAGCAGCTTCCTTAGCGGGGGGTTCACAGATACGCAGTATTTT. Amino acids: CASSFLSGGFTDTQYF. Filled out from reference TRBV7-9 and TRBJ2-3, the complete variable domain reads DTGVSQNPRHKITKRGQNVTFRCDPISEHNRLYWYRQTLGQGPEFLTYFQNEAQLEKSRLLSDRFSAERPKGSFSTLEIQRTEQGDSAMYLCASSFLSGGFTDTQYFGPGTRLTVL.

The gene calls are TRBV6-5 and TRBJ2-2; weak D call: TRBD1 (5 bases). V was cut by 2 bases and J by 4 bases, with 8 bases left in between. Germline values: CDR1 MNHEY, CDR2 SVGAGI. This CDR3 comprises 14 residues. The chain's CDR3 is CASSYQGRTGELFF. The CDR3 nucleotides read TGTGCCAGCAGTTACCAGGGTCGCACCGGGGAGCTGTTTTTT.

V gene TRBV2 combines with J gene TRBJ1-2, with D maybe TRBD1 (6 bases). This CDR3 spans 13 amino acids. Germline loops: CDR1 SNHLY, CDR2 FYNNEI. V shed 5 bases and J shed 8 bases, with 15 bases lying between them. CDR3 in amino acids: CASSPTGLRGYTF. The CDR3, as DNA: TGTGCCAGCAGTCCGACAGGATTAAGAGGCTACACCTTC.

CDR3 in amino acids: CASSFGGDTEAFF. The DNA for the CDR3 is TGTGCCAGCAGCTTCGGGGGGGACACTGAAGCTTTCTTT. The rearrangement joins TRBV11-2 to TRBJ1-1; possibly TRBD1 for D (5 bases). The CDR3 is 13 residues long. Germline CDR1 and CDR2: SGHAT and FQNNGV. V lost 3 bases to trimming and J lost 3 bases, with 8 bases between them.

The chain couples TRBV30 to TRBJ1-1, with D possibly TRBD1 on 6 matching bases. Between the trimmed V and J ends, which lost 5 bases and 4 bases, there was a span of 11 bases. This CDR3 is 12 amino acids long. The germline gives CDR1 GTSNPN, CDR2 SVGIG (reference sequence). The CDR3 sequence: CAWDRLSTEAFF. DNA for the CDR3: TGTGCCTGGGACAGGCTTTCCACTGAAGCTTTCTTT.

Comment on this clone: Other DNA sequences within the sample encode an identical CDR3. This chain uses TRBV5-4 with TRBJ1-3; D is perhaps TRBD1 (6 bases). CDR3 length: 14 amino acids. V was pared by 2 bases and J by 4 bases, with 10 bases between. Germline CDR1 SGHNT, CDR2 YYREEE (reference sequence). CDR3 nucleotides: TGTGCCAGCAGCTTTGGACAGACCGGAAACACCATATATTTT. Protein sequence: CASSFGQTGNTIYF.

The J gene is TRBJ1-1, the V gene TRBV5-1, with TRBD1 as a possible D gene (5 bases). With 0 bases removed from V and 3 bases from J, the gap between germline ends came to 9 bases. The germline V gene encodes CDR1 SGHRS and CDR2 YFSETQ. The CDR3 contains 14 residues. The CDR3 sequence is CASSLVGHDTEAFF. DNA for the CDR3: TGCGCCAGCAGCTTGGTAGGACATGACACTGAAGCTTTCTTT.

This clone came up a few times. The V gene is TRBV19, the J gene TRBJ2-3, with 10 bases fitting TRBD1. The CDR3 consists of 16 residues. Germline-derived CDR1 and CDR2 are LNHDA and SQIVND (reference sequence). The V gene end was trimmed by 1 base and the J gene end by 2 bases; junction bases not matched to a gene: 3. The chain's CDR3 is CASSIGGTGATDTQYF. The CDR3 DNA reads TGTGCCAGTAGTATAGGGGGGACAGGGGCCACAGATACGCAGTATTTT.